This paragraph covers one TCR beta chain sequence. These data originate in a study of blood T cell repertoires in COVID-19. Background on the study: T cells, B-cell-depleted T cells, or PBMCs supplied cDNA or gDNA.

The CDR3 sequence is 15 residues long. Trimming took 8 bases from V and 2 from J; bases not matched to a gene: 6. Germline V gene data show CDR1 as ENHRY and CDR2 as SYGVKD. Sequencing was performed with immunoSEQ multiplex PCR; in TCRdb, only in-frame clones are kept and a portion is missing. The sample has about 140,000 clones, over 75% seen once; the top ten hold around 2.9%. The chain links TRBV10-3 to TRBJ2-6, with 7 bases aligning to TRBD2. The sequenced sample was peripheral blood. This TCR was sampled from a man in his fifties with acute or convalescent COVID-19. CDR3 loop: CAIGGGEAGANVLTF. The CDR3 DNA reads TGTGCCATCGGGGGAGGGGAGGCTGGGGCCAACGTCCTGACTTTC.